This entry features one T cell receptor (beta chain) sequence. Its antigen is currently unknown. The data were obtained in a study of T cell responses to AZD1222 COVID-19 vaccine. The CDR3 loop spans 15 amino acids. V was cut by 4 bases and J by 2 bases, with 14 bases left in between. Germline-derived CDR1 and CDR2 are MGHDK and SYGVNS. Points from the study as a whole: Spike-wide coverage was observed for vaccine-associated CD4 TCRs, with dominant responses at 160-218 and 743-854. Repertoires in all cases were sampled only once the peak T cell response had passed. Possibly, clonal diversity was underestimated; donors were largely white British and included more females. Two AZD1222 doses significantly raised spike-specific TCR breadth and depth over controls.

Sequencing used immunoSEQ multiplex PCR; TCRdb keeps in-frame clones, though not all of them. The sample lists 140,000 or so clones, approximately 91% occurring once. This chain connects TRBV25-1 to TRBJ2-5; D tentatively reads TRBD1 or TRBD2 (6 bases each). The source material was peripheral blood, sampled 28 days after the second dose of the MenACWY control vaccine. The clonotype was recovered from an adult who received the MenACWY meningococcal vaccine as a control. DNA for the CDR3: TGTGCCAGCAGTGTGGGGGGCGCGGGACAAGAGACCCAGTACTTC. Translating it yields CASSVGGAGQETQYF.